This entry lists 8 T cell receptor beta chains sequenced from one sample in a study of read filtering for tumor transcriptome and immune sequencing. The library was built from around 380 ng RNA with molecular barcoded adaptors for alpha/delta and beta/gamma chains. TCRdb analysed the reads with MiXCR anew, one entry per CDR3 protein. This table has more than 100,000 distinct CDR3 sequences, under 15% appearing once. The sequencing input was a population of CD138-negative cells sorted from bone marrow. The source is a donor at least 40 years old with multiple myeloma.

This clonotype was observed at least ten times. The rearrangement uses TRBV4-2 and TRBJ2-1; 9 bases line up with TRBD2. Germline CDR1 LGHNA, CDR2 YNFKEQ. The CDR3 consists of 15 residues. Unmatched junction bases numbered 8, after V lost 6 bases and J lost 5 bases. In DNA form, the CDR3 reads TGTGCCAGCAGAGATAGCGGGAGTCAAAACAATGAGCAGTTCTTC. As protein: CASRDSGSQNNEQFF.

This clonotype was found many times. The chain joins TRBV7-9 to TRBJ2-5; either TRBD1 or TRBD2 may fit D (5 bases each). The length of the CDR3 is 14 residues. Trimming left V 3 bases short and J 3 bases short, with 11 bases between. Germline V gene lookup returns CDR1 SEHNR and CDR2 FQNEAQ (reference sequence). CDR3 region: CASSLQRGEETQYF. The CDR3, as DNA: TGTGCCAGCAGCTTGCAGAGGGGAGAAGAGACCCAGTACTTC. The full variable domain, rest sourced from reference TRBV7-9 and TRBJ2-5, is DTGVSQNPRHKITKRGQNVTFRCDPISEHNRLYWYRQTLGQGPEFLTYFQNEAQLEKSRLLSDRFSAERPKGSFSTLEIQRTEQGDSAMYLCASSLQRGEETQYFGPGTRLLVL.

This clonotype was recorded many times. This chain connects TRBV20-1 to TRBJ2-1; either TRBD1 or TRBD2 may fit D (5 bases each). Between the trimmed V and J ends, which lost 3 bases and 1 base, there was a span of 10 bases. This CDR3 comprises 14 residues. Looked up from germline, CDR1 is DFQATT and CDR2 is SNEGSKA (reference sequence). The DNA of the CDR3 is TGCAGTGCTAGGGGGGTGGGGTCCTACAATGAGCAGTTCTTC. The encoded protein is CSARGVGSYNEQFF.

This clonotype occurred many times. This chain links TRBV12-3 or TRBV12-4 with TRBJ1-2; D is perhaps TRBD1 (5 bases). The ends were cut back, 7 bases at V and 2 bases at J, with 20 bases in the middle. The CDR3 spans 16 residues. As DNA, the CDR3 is TGTGCCAGCATACTTTTGGTCTCCGGGGGAAACTATGGCTACACCTTC. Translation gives CASILLVSGGNYGYTF.

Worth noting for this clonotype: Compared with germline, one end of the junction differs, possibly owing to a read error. The CDR3 DNA is TGTGCCGCGAGGGGCCTGAATACTGAAGCTCTCTTT. Translated: CAARGLNTEALF. The chain uses TRBV3-1 and TRBJ1-1, with D perhaps matching TRBD1 (5 bases). From germline, CDR1 is LGHDT and CDR2 YNNKEL (reference sequence). The CDR3 is 12 amino acids.

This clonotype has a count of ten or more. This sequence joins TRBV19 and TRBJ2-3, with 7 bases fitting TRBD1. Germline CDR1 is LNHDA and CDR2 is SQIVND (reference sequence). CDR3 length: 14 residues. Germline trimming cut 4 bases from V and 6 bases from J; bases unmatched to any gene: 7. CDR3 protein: CASSRGGPTDTQYF. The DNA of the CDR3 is TGTGCCAGTAGTAGAGGGGGCCCAACGGATACGCAGTATTTT.

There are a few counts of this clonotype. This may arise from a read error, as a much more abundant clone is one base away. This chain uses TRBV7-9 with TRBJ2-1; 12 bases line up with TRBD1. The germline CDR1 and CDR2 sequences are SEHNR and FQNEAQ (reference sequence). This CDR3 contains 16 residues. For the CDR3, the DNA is TGTGCCGGCAGCTCTTCCGGGACAGGGGGCGGAAATGAGCAGTTCTTC. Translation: CAGSSSGTGGGNEQFF.

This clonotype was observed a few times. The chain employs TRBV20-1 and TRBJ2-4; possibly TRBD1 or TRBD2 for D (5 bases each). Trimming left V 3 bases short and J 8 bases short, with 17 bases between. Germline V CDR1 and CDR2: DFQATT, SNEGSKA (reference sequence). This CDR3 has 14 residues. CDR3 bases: TGCAGTGCTAGCGGGGACCCGGTGCCGTACATTCAGTACTTC. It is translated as CSASGDPVPYIQYF.